This T cell receptor (beta chain) was recorded in a study of Graves' ophthalmopathy and Graves' hyperthyroidism. Study-wide results and limits: Clonotypes were expanded in thyroid at above 0.001 frequency, and most also appeared in blood. Stable hyperthyroidism and ophthalmopathy were told apart by a 13-signature model, which achieved approximately 87% sensitivity and nearly 84% specificity.

This clonotype was seen at least ten times. Its antigen is not identified. Active ophthalmopathy (CAS at least 3, NOSPECS at least 4), lasting under 3 months. J was trimmed by 3 bases and V by 1 base; bases with no gene match: 4. Germline CDR1 and CDR2: KGHDR and SFDVKD. The CDR3 length is 15 residues. Amplification of the TCR beta CDR3 regions used RNA transcripts (as template). RT-PCR in the first round used HTBI primers; a second-round multiplex PCR followed. TCRdb used MiXCR to reprocess the multiplex PCR reads, holding one entry per CDR3 protein. The sample records 230,000 or so distinct CDR3 sequences, 45% to 55% being singletons.

The clonotype was recovered from an adult man with Graves' ophthalmopathy. Material: peripheral blood. The chain has TRBV24-1 and TRBJ1-1; TRBD1 matches at 7 bases. The DNA for the CDR3 is TGTGCCACCAGTGATTTTGGTCAGGGGGACACTGAAGCTTTCTTT. Protein sequence: CATSDFGQGDTEAFF.